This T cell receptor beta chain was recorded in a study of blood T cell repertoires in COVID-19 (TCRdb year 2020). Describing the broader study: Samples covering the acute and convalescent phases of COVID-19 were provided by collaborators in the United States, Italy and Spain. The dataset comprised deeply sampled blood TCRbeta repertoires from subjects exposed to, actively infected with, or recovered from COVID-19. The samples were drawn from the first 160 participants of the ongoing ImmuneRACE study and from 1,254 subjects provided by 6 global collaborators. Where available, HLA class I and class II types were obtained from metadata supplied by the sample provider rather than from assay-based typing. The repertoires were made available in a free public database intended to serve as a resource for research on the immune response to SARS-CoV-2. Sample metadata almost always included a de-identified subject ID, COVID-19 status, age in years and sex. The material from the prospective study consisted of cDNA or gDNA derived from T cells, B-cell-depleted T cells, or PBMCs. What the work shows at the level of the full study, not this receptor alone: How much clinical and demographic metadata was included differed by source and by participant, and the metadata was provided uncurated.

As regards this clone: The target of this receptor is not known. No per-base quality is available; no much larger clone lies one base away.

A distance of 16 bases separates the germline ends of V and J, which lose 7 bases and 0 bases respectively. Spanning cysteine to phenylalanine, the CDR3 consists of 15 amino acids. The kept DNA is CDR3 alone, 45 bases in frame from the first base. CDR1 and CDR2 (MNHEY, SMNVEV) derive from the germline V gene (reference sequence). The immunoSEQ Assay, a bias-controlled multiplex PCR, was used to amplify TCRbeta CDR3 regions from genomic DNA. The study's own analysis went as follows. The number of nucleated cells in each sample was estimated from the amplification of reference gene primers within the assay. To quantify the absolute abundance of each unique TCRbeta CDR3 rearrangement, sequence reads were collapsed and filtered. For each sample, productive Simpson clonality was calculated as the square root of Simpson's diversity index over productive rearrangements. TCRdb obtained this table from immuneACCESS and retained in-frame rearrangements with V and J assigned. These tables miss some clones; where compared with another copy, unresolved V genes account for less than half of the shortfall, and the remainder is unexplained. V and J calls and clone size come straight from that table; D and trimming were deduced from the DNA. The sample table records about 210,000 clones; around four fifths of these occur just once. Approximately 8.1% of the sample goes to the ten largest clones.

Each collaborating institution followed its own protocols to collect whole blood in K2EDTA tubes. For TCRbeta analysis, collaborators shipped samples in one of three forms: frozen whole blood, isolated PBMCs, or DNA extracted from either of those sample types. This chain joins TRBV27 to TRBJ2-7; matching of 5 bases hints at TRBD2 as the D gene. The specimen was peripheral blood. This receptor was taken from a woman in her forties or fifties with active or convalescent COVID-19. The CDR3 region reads CASTSLGGGSYEQYF. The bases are TGTGCCAGCACCTCCTTGGGCGGAGGCTCCTACGAGCAGTACTTC.